This TCR beta chain originates from a study of lung T cells in sarcoidosis with Löfgren's syndrome (dated by TCRdb to 2016 to 2017). For the wider study: Sarcoidosis was described as a granulomatous, mainly pulmonary disease marked by CD4+ T cell accumulation in bronchoalveolar lavage fluid. The repertoire analyses were focused on Lofgren's syndrome patients. Results the study describes overall, beyond this receptor: Recognition of a sarcoidosis-associated antigen was only suggested, and the antigen itself remained putative and was not identified. In alphabeta pairing analysis, TRAV12-1 was found to pair preferentially with TRBV2, and CDR3 homology was shown by the resulting paired TCRs. Multiple Lofgren's syndrome patients were reported to share TRAV12-1 and TRBV2 CDR3 motifs, a finding that suggests public CD4+ TCR repertoires. TRAV12-1 and TRBV2 were reported as the most expanded V gene segments in Löfgren's syndrome patients compared with control subjects.

V loses 3 bases of germline sequence and J loses 1 base, and the interval between the two ends is 10 bases. Looking up the germline V gene yields CDR1 KGHSH and CDR2 LQKENI. The CDR3 has 14 amino acids, counting the end cysteine and phenylalanine. Only the CDR3 DNA is retained, 42 bases long and in frame from the first base. Sequenced using an Illumina MiSeq. The public sequencing data were trimmed at Q25 with fastp and processed into clonotypes with MiXCR by TCRdb, which kept only in-frame beta chains. Each record represents a unique CDR3 protein, reported with the most common genes and DNA among its rows. The sample profile shows about 2,000 distinct CDR3 sequences; around 28% of them were found once. Of the sample, 9.7% falls within the top ten clones. On this clonotype itself: It has no known antigen specificity. No per-base quality is available; no much larger clone lies one base away.

TCR repertoires were profiled from CD4+ T cells obtained by bronchoalveolar lavage. The clonotype comes from a human donor with sarcoidosis (Löfgren's syndrome or another form), or a control subject (not recorded which). The receptor chain draws on TRBV18 and TRBJ2-7; TRBD1 is a possible D gene, resting on 6 matching bases. Sequencing input: CD4+ T cells from bronchoalveolar lavage. The CDR3 region has the sequence CASSPGQMSYEQYF. The base sequence is TGTGCCAGCTCACCCGGACAGATGTCCTACGAGCAGTACTTC. Full variable domain (CDR3 extended with the reference TRBV18 and TRBJ2-7 proteins): NAGVMQNPRHLVRRRGQEARLRCSPMKGHSHVYWYRQLPEEGLKFMVYLQKENIIDESGMPKERFSAEFPKEGPSILRIQQVVRGDSAAYFCASSPGQMSYEQYFGPGTRLTVT.